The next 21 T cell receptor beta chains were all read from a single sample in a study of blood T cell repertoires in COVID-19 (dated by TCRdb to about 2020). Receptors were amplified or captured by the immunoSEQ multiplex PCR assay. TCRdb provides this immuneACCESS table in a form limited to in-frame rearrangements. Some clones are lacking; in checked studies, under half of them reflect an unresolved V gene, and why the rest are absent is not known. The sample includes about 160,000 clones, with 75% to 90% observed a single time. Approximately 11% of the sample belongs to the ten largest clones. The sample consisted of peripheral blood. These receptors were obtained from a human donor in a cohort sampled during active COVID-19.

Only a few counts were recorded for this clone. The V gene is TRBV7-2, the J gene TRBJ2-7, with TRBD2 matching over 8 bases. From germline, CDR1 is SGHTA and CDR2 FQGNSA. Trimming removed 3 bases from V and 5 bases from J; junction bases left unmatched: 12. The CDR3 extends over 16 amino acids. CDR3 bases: TGTGCCAGCAGCTTTGGGGGAGCGGGAGACAACCACGAGCAGTACTTC. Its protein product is CASSFGGAGDNHEQYF.

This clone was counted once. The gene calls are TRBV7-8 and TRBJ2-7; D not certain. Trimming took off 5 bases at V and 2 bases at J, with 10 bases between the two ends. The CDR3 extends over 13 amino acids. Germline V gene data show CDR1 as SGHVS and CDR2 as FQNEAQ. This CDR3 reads CASSAHRAYEQYF. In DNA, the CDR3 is TGTGCCAGCAGCGCCCACAGAGCCTACGAGCAGTACTTC.

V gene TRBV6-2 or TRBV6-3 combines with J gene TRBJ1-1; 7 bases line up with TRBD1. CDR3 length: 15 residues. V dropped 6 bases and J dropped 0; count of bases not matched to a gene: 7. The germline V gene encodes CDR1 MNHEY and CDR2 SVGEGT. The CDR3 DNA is TGTGCCAGCAGCCAAGGGACAGACTTGAACACTGAAGCTTTCTTT. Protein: CASSQGTDLNTEAFF.

The DNA of the CDR3 is TGTGCCAGCACCCCTCTGGCGGGAGTAAACACCGGGGAGCTGTTTTTT. Residues: CASTPLAGVNTGELFF. The chain employs TRBV7-3 and TRBJ2-2, with 7 bases matching TRBD2. Germline CDR1 and CDR2: SGHTA and FQGTGA. Trimming took 7 bases from V and 2 from J; bases not matched to a gene: 10. CDR3 length equals 16 residues.

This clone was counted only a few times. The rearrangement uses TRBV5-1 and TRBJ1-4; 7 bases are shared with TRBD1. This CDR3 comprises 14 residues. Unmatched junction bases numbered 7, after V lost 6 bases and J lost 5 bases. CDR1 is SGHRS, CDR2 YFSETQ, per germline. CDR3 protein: CASTDGTVNEKLFF. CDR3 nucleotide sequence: TGCGCCAGCACCGACGGGACAGTAAATGAAAAACTGTTTTTT. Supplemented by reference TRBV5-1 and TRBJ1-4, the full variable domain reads KAGVTQTPRYLIKTRGQQVTLSCSPISGHRSVSWYQQTPGQGLQFLFEYFSETQRNKGNFPGRFSGRQFSNSRSEMNVSTLELGDSALYLCASTDGTVNEKLFFGSGTQLSVL.

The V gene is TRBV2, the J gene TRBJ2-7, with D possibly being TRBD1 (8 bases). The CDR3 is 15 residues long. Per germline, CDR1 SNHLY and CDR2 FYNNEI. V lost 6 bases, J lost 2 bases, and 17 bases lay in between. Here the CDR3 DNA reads TGTGCCAGCAGACCAGACAGGGGAGGGACCTACGAGCAGTACTTC. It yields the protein CASRPDRGGTYEQYF.

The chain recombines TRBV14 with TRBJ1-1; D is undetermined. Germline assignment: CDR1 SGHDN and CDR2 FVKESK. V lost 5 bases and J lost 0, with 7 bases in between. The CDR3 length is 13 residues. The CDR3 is CASSNTVNTEAFF. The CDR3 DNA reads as TGTGCCAGCAGCAATACAGTGAACACTGAAGCTTTCTTT.

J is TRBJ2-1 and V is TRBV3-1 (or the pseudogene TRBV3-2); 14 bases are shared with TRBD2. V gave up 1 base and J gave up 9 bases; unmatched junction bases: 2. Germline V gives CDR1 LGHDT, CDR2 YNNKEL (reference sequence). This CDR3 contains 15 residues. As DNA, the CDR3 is TGTGCCAGCAGCCAAGGACTAGCGGGAGGGGGTGAGCAGTTCTTC. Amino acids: CASSQGLAGGGEQFF.

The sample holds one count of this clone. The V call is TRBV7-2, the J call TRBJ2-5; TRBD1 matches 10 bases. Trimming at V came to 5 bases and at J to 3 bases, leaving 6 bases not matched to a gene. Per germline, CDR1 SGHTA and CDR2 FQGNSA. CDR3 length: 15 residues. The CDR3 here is CASSPGDRGKETQYF. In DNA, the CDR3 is TGTGCCAGCAGCCCGGGGGACAGGGGAAAAGAGACCCAGTACTTC.

The CDR3 coding sequence is TGCGCCAGCAGCCAAGATCGGGGAGGGCAGTTCTTC. Translation gives CASSQDRGGQFF. The V call is TRBV4-3, the J call TRBJ2-1, with a possible D match to TRBD2 (6 bases). CDR1 is LGHNA, CDR2 YSLEER, per germline. Between the trimmed V and J ends, which lost 0 bases and 12 bases, there was a span of 9 bases. This CDR3 comprises 12 residues.

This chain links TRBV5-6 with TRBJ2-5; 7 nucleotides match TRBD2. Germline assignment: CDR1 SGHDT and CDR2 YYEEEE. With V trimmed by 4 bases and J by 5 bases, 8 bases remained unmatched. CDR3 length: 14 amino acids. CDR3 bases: TGTGCCAGCAGCCCGCTCGGGACTAAGGAGACCCAGTACTTC. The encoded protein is CASSPLGTKETQYF.

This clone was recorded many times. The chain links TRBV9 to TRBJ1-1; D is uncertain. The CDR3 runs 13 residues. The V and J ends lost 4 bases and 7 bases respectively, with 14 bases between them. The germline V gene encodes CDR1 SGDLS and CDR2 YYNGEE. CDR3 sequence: CASSKEDGFEAFF. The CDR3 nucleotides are TGTGCCAGCAGCAAGGAGGACGGCTTTGAAGCTTTCTTT.

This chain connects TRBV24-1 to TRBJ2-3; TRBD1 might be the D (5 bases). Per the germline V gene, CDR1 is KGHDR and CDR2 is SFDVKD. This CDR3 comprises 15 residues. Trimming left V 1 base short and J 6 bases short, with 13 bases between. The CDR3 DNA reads TGTGCCACCAGTGATTTTCGGCAGGGCTTGGATACGCAGTATTTT. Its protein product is CATSDFRQGLDTQYF.

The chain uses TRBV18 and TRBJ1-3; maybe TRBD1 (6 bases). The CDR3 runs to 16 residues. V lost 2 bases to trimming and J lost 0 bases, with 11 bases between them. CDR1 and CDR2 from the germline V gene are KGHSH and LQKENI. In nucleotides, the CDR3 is TGTGCCAGCTCACCAGGACAGACTCACTCTGGAAACACCATATATTTT. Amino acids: CASSPGQTHSGNTIYF. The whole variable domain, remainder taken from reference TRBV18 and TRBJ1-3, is NAGVMQNPRHLVRRRGQEARLRCSPMKGHSHVYWYRQLPEEGLKFMVYLQKENIIDESGMPKERFSAEFPKEGPSILRIQQVVRGDSAAYFCASSPGQTHSGNTIYFGEGSWLTVV.

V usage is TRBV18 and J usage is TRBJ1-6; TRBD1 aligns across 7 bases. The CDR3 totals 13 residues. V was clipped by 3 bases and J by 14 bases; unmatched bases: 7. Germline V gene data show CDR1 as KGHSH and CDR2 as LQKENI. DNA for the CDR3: TGTGCCAGCTCACCTGACAGGGAGTTGGCCCTCCACTTT. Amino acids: CASSPDRELALHF.

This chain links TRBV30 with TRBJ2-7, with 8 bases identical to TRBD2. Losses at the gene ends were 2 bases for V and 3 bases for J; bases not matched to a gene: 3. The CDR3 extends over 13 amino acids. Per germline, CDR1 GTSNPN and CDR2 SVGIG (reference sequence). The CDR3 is CAWSRLAGYEQYF. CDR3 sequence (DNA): TGTGCCTGGAGTAGGCTAGCGGGCTACGAGCAGTACTTC.

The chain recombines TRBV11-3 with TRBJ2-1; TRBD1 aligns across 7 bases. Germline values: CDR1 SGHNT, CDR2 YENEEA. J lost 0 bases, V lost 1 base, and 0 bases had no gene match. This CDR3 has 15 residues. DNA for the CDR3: TGTGCCAGCAGCTTAGGACAGGGCTCCTACAATGAGCAGTTCTTC. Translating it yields CASSLGQGSYNEQFF.

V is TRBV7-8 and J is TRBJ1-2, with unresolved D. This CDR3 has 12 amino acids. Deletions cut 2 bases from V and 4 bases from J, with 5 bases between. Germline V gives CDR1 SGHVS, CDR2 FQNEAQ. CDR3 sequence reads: CASSLLSYGYTF. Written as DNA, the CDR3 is TGTGCCAGCAGCTTATTGAGCTATGGCTACACCTTC.

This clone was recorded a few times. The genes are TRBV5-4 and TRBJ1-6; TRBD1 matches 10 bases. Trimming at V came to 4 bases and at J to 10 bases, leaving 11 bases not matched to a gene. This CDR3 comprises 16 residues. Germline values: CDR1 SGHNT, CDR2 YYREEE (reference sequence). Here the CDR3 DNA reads TGTGCCAGCAGCCCCCAGAGTGGGACAGGGGTCTCACCCCTCCACTTT. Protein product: CASSPQSGTGVSPLHF.

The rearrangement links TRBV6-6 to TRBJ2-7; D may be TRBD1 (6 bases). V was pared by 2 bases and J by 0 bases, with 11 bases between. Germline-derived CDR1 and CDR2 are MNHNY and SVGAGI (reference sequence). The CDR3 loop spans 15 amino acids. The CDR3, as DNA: TGTGCCAGCAGTTACCCACAGGGCGGCTCCTACGAGCAGTACTTC. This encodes CASSYPQGGSYEQYF.

CDR3 protein: CSASKAGGANTEAFF. The CDR3 region has the DNA TGCAGTGCTAGTAAGGCAGGGGGTGCCAACACTGAAGCTTTCTTT. This sequence joins TRBV20-1 and TRBJ1-1, with TRBD1 identical over 7 bases. Trimming took 3 bases from V and 2 from J; bases not matched to a gene: 9. From germline, CDR1 is DFQATT and CDR2 SNEGSKA (reference sequence). The CDR3 covers 15 residues.